This T cell receptor beta chain emerged from a study of cytotoxic CD8 clonotypes in ibrutinib-treated CLL. Overall study context: The patients, about a dozen relapsed/refractory and approximately 15 treatment-naive, included 17 who were IGHV unmutated. Response samples were taken after a median of approximately 13 months on treatment, range 6 to 36.

TCRdb's table, derived via immunoSEQ multiplex PCR, lists solely in-frame clones and lacks some. The sample has 150,000 to 200,000 clones; approximately 90% are singletons. Germline V lookup: CDR1 SGHNT, CDR2 YYREEE (reference sequence). The CDR3 runs to 13 residues. Trimming took 4 bases from V and 5 from J, leaving 12 bases between them. On this clone: Its antigen is currently unknown.

Broader study findings: Sampling times (in sustained-remission versus progressing patients) were not the same. Baseline-level clonality went beyond age-matched healthy donors and moved in step with circulating CD8+ T-cell counts.

Sequences were derived from PBMCs, sampled at disease progression, from a patient treated with ibrutinib. V usage is TRBV5-4 and J usage is TRBJ1-2; weak D call: TRBD1 (6 bases). This sequence originates from a human donor with chronic lymphocytic leukemia. The CDR3 DNA sequence: TGTGCCAGCAGCCACCCGGACAGATATGGCTACACCTTC. This gives the protein CASSHPDRYGYTF.